This T cell receptor (beta chain) was captured in a study of blood T cell repertoires in COVID-19. V was pared by 5 bases and J by 0 bases, with 7 bases between. The CDR3 runs 13 residues. The germline V gene encodes CDR1 SGHAT and CDR2 FQNNGV. Clones were read by immunoSEQ multiplex PCR, and TCRdb kept only the in-frame ones, dropping some. The profile shows about 220,000 clones, around 80% of them singletons. Sequenced material: peripheral blood. The genes are TRBV11-2 and TRBJ1-2; D unclear. The source of this sequence is a man aged 25 to 40 with active or convalescent COVID-19. The CDR3 DNA sequence: TGTGCCAGCAGCCCACAGTCTAACTATGGCTACACCTTC. Protein sequence: CASSPQSNYGYTF.